This T cell receptor beta chain was profiled in a study of T cell responses to AZD1222 COVID-19 vaccine (dated by TCRdb to the early 2020s). With regard to the full study: AZD1222 recipients given second doses at about 4 weeks or at about 12 weeks were pooled, since spike-specific TCR depth and breadth were not found to differ between the two schedules. A total of just over 230 trial participants underwent TCR sequencing, of whom about 200 had received two doses of AZD1222 and roughly 26 had received two doses of the MenACWY control vaccine. Trial participants were enrolled into age subgroups of 18-55, 56-69 and 70-plus years, which contained around 140, 26 and 57 TCR-sequenced participants, respectively.

Broad study findings and their caveats: Because no day 14 peak-response samples were available, the repertoires could be characterized only after the peak T cell response. Nearly half of unique spike-specific TCRs reportedly recognized epitopes outside regions mutated in the B.1.351 and B.1.1.7 variants. The 56-69-year group was small, and its depth increase did not reach significance, likely because of low power. Conclusions about previously exposed vaccinees are limited, since just five or six AZD1222 recipients were seropositive for SARS-CoV-2 at baseline. Vaccine-associated CD4 TCRs spanned the whole spike protein, with dominant responses in regions 160-218 and 743-854. Participants were mostly white British and included more females than males, and it was suggested by the authors that clonal diversity may have been underestimated. After two AZD1222 doses, both the breadth and the depth of spike-specific TCRs were significantly higher than at day 0 and than in MenACWY recipients.

The time point label on this specimen signifies: baseline before first vaccination. The vaccinee samples were drawn from two UK trials, COV001 and COV002, one of which was a single-blind randomized controlled phase 2/3 trial testing AZD1222 (ChAdOx1 nCoV-19) in healthy adults. Trial participant PBMC samples were collected at day 0 and day 28 after the second dose for TCRbeta chain sequencing. The germline V gene supplies CDR1 MNHEY and CDR2 SVGEGT. Measured from the cysteine to the phenylalanine, the CDR3 is 15 residues long. The only DNA kept is the CDR3, 45 bases in frame from the first base. Compared with germline, V lacks 0 bases and J lacks 8 bases; bases without a gene match: 9. A remark on this clone: The antigen it binds to is not known. No qualities accompany the bases; no much larger clone lies one base away.

The CDR3 regions of human TCRbeta chains were analyzed by immunosequencing. Turning to the authors' computational methods: Repertoire TCRs were matched against a reference library of SARS-CoV-2-specific TCRs generated with the MIRA antigen-specificity platform. Breadth was defined as the fraction of unique TCRs that were SARS-CoV-2-associated, and depth was defined as the fraction of total T cells that were SARS-CoV-2-associated. Using the MIRA data, each spike-specific TCR was assigned both to the spike region to which the TCR was reactive and to a CD4 or CD8 class. Log10-transformed breadth and depth values were compared by one-way ANOVA with Sidak's multiple comparisons tests. Entries here come from immuneACCESS through TCRdb and include only in-frame sequences with V and J called. Some clones fail to appear in such tables; in the studies checked, an unresolved V gene covers under half of the shortfall, and the cause of the remainder is unknown. Clonal size and the V and J genes are those of that table, whereas D and trimming came from the DNA. The sample profile shows tens of thousands of clones; about 88% of them were found once. Of the sample, roughly a tenth falls within the top ten clones.

The chain is made from TRBV6-2 or TRBV6-3 and TRBJ1-1; a stretch of 7 junction bases matches TRBD1. The specimen comprised peripheral blood, sampled on day 0 of AZD1222 vaccination. The origin of this receptor is an adult in good health. The nucleotides read TGTGCCAGCAGTTACTCTGCCAGGGGGGCCTTAGAAGCTTTCTTT. This codes for CASSYSARGALEAFF.